This T cell receptor (beta chain) was recorded in a study of CD4+ T cells in melanoma. Study findings and constraints: CD8+ T cell, macrophage and B cell function reportedly correlated with neoantigen-specific CD4+ T cells. Reportedly, melanoma neoantigen-specific CD4+ T cells showed varied differentiation states.

The CDR3 covers 13 residues. CDR1 is MNHNY, CDR2 SVGAGI, per germline (reference sequence). Trimming at V came to 7 bases and at J to 5 bases, leaving 7 bases not matched to a gene. A note on this clone: No antigen is known for it.

Profiled with immunoSEQ multiplex PCR; TCRdb holds only in-frame clones, not every one. Of more than 12,000 clones listed, 65% to 85% are singletons. This TCR was recovered from a human donor with melanoma. The sequencing input was cells from a culture (not recorded whether cultured in vitro). This chain connects TRBV6-6 to TRBJ1-2; the match to TRBD1 covers 7 bases. The CDR3 DNA follows: TGTGCCAGCACCCTGACAGGGAGGTATGGCTACACCTTC. Its protein product is CASTLTGRYGYTF.